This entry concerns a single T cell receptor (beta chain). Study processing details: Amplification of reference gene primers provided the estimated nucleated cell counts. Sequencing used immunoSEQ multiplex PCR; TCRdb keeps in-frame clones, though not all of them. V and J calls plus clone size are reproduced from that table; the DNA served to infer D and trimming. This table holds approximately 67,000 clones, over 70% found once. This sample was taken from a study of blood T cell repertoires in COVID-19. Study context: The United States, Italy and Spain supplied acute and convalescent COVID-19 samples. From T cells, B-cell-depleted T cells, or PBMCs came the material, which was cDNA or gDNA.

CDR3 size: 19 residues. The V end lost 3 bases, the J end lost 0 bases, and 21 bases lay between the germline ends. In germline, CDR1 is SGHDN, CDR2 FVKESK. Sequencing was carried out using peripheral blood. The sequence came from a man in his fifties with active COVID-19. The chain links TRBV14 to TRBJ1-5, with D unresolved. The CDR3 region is CASSHPQRFWVYSNQPQHF. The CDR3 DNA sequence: TGTGCCAGCAGCCACCCCCAGCGATTTTGGGTTTATAGCAATCAGCCCCAGCATTTT.